Listed below are T cell receptor beta chains from one sample, sequenced in a study of breast tumors, draining lymph nodes, adjacent tissues. TCRdb passed the multiplex PCR reads through MiXCR, listing each CDR3 protein once. The sample carries roughly 80,000 distinct CDR3 sequences, approximately 19% recorded once. Sample: axillary lymph node tissue. All receptors come from a female donor with breast cancer. Some clones in this sample may be carry-over from other donors' samples. Both conserved end residues are part of each CDR3. A D gene is named only where the DNA matches it firmly. Not all rows give a size; the values are once, few, many and, for expanded clones, a class.

V gene	J gene	D gene	clone size	CDR3 DNA	CDR3 protein
TRBV2	TRBJ1-4	TRBD1	many	TGTGCCAGCAGTGGAGGGGGCCGCCCTAATGAAAAACTGTTTTTT	CASSGGGRPNEKLFF
TRBV5-1	TRBJ2-7	TRBD2	many	TGCGCCAGCAGCTCGGACCATAGCGGGAGAGGGGAGCAGTACTTC	CASSSDHSGRGEQYF
TRBV4-3	TRBJ2-4	TRBD2	few	TGCGCCAGCAGCCAACACACTAGCGGGGGGAACATTCAGTACTTC	CASSQHTSGGNIQYF
TRBV4-3	TRBJ2-7	TRBD2	many	TGCGCCAGCAGCCAAGGACTAGCGGACTACGAGCAGTACTTC	CASSQGLADYEQYF
TRBV6-2/TRBV6-3	TRBJ2-2	-	few	TGTGCCAGCAGCCCGCCAAGGGAAACCGGGGAGCTGTTTTTT	CASSPPRETGELFF
TRBV28	TRBJ2-5	-	many	TGTGCCAGCAGACCGACAGGTGCAGAGACCCAGTACTTC	CASRPTGAETQYF
TRBV19	TRBJ2-7	-	many	TGTGCCAGTAGTACCGACATCCTCTCCTACGAGCAGTACTTC	CASSTDILSYEQYF
TRBV2	TRBJ1-5	-	few	TGTGCCAGCAGAGGGGCAGGGGCGGGTCAGCCCCAGCATTTT	CASRGAGAGQPQHF
TRBV5-1	TRBJ1-3	-	many	TGCGCCAGCAGCTCAGGGACTGGAAACACCATATATTTT	CASSSGTGNTIYF
TRBV11-3	TRBJ2-4	-	few	TGTGCCAGCAGCTTAGACGGCTCGAGCGATTTCATTCAGTACTTC	CASSLDGSSDFIQYF
TRBV5-6	TRBJ2-1	-	many	TGTGCCAGCAGCTTGATCCGCCCGTCCTACAATGAGCAGTTCTTC	CASSLIRPSYNEQFF
TRBV29-1	TRBJ2-3	TRBD2	many	TGCAGCGTTGGGGTAGGCGGGGGGGGAGATACGCAGTATTTT	CSVGVGGGGDTQYF
TRBV6-5	TRBJ2-7	TRBD2	-	TGTGCCAGCAGTTACCGACGGGACTACAAGCAGTACTTC	CASSYRRDYKQYF
TRBV11-3	TRBJ2-4	-	few	TGTGCCAGCAGCTTAGGGGATTGGGCCCGAAACATTCAGTACTTC	CASSLGDWARNIQYF
TRBV4-2	TRBJ2-7	-	many	TGTGCCAGCGGGGACGGAGGGCAGTACGAGCAGTACTTC	CASGDGGQYEQYF
TRBV7-2	TRBJ2-7	TRBD1	many	TGTGCCAGCAGCACGGACAGGGGAACCTACGAGCAGTACTTC	CASSTDRGTYEQYF
TRBV15	TRBJ2-1	-	many	TGTGCCACCAGCAGAGACGACTATCACAATGAGCAGTTCTTC	CATSRDDYHNEQFF
TRBV7-2	TRBJ2-1	TRBD1	many	TGTGCCAGCAGCCCTCAGACAGGGGTCGATTGGAATGAGCAGTTCTTC	CASSPQTGVDWNEQFF
TRBV2	TRBJ2-5	TRBD1	many	TGTGCCAGCACGCCTGGACAGGGGGAGACCCAGTACTTC	CASTPGQGETQYF
TRBV19	TRBJ2-5	TRBD2	few	TGTGCCAGTAGTGCCCTTGGACTAGCGGAAGAGACCCAGTACTTC	CASSALGLAEETQYF
TRBV7-2	TRBJ2-5	TRBD2	many	TGTGCCAGCAGCGCCCGACTAGCGGGAGTAGAGACCCAGTACTTC	CASSARLAGVETQYF
TRBV20-1	TRBJ2-7	TRBD2	many	TGCAGTGCTGGGACTAGCGGGAGGGCCGTCTACGAGCAGTACTTC	CSAGTSGRAVYEQYF
TRBV29-1	TRBJ2-3	TRBD1	many	TGCAGCGTTGAGGGACAGGTATCTAGCACAGATACGCAGTATTTT	CSVEGQVSSTDTQYF
TRBV12-5	TRBJ1-5	-	-	TGTGCTAGTGGTTTGAATCAGCCCCGGCATTTT	CASGLNQPRHF
TRBV5-4	TRBJ2-1	-	-	TGTGCCAGCAGCTTCCCCACGGGACGTTCGCGAAGGGGGCAGTTCTTC	CASSFPTGRSRRGQFF
TRBV5-1	TRBJ1-6	-	many	TGCGCCAGCAGCTTGGAGGGGAATTCACCCCTCCACTTT	CASSLEGNSPLHF
TRBV5-6	TRBJ2-3	-	many	TGTGCCAGCAGCGCCTTGACCAACACAGATACGCAGTATTTT	CASSALTNTDTQYF
TRBV28	TRBJ1-2	-	-	TGTGCCAGCAGTTTCTTGGGACGGAACTATGGCTACACCTTC	CASSFLGRNYGYTF
TRBV5-1	TRBJ2-7	-	many	TGCGCCAGCAGTGTGGACGGTTACGAGCAGTACTTC	CASSVDGYEQYF
TRBV20-1	TRBJ2-7	TRBD1	-	TGCAGTGCCAGCGACAGGGAACCTGCCTACGAGCAGTACTTC	CSASDREPAYEQYF
TRBV2	TRBJ2-1	TRBD2	many	TGTGCCAGCAGTGGGGAAACTAGCGGGAGAACGTTCTTC	CASSGETSGRTFF
TRBV5-8	TRBJ2-1	-	many	TGTGCCAGCAGCCCCTATAACGGCAATGAGCAGTTCTTC	CASSPYNGNEQFF
TRBV20-1	TRBJ2-7	TRBD1	many	TGCAGTGCCGGCGGGACAGGGAAAGTCGGGAACTACGAGCAGTACTTC	CSAGGTGKVGNYEQYF
TRBV13	TRBJ2-7	TRBD2	many	TGTGCCAGCAGCTTGGACGGGAGGTACGAGCAGTACTTC	CASSLDGRYEQYF
TRBV10-3	TRBJ1-5	TRBD1	many	TGTGCCATCAGTGAAGTCCCGGACAGGGGACAGCCCCAGCATTTT	CAISEVPDRGQPQHF
TRBV20-1	TRBJ1-1	-	few	TGCAGTGCTAGTCACGGACAGAGGAACACTGAAGCTTTCTTT	CSASHGQRNTEAFF
TRBV15	TRBJ1-4	-	many	TGTGCCACCAGCAGTCGTGGGGGTGAAAAACTGTTTTTT	CATSSRGGEKLFF
TRBV20-1	TRBJ2-1	TRBD2	many	TGCAGTGCTAGAGATCAGGCGGGAGGGCCTCGGGAGCAGTTCTTC	CSARDQAGGPREQFF
TRBV20-1	TRBJ2-7	TRBD2	many	TGCAGTGCTAGAGGAGGGAGCGGGAGGACTGGAGAGCAGTACTTC	CSARGGSGRTGEQYF
TRBV7-3	TRBJ2-2	-	many	TGTGCCAGCAGCTCGACCACAGGGCCCACCGGGGAGCTGTTTTTT	CASSSTTGPTGELFF